These 25 T cell receptor beta chains were sequenced from one sample in a study of T cell clonality in common variable immunodeficiency. Study conclusions and caveats: Reportedly, TCR beta sequences from common variable immunodeficiency showed fewer deletions and N-nucleotide insertions.

What these receptors recognize is not known. Data came from immunoSEQ multiplex PCR; TCRdb stores just in-frame clones and leaves some out. This set yields about 42,000 clones and no singletons; the top ten hold around 5.8%. Material for sequencing was peripheral blood mononuclear cells. These receptor sequences come from a human donor with common variable immunodeficiency.

Concerning this clone: The read ends 3 residues before the CDR3 terminus; that terminus is restored from the germline J gene. The V gene is TRBV6-2 or TRBV6-3, the J gene TRBJ2-7; 10 nucleotides align to TRBD2. J lost 6 bases, V lost 6 bases, and 8 bases had no gene match. Germline V gene lookup returns CDR1 MNHEY and CDR2 SVGEGT. There are 14 residues in the CDR3. CDR3 sequence: CASRIAGGPSEQYF. The sequenced part of the CDR3 DNA is TGTGCCAGCAGAATAGCGGGGGGCCCCTCCGAG.

As concerns this clone: One end of the junction varies from germline; a read error may be responsible. The CDR3 extends 3 residues past the end of the read, so its final part is completed from the germline J gene. The chain couples TRBV7-3 to TRBJ2-7, with TRBD2 identical over 8 bases. Germline lookup yields CDR1 SGHTA and CDR2 FQGTGA. There are 14 residues in the CDR3. The covered CDR3 bases are TGTGCCAGCAGCATAACTAGCGGCCCCTACGAG. Its translation is CASSITSGPYE. In full, the CDR3 is CASSITSGPYEQYF.

This clone was detected a few times. The CDR3 goes on 3 residues after the read ends, and that part is filled in from the germline J gene. The chain couples TRBV2 to TRBJ1-3, with D possibly TRBD1 on 5 matching bases. The CDR3 is made up of 14 amino acids. The germline gives CDR1 SNHLY, CDR2 FYNNEI. The DNA read from the CDR3 is TGTGCCAGCAGCTCAGAGTCATCGTTCGGGGGA. Residues: CASSSESSFGG. The whole CDR3 region reads CASSSESSFGGIYF.

For this clone: The read ends 3 residues before the CDR3 terminus; that terminus is restored from the germline J gene. V usage is TRBV6-1 and J usage is TRBJ2-1, with D perhaps matching TRBD1 (6 bases). The CDR3 length is 15 residues. Deletions cut 4 bases from V and 4 bases from J, with 14 bases between. CDR1 MNHNS and CDR2 SASEGT come from the germline V gene. The CDR3 DNA, read in part, is TGTGCCAGCAGTGGGGGCAGGGGCGATTACAATGAG. Translation gives CASSGGRGDYNE. The complete CDR3 sequence is CASSGGRGDYNEQFF.

This clone occurred many times. The CDR3 end falls 3 residues outside the read, so it is completed with the germline J gene. The chain couples TRBV18 to TRBJ1-3; 9 bases align to TRBD1. The trim removed 2 bases at V and 2 bases at J, leaving 7 bases unmatched. The CDR3 spans 17 residues. The germline gives CDR1 KGHSH, CDR2 LQKENI. Partial CDR3 DNA: TGTGCCAGCTCACCAAAAGGACAGGGGAGCACTGGAAACACC. Its translation: CASSPKGQGSTGNT. The CDR3, in full, reads CASSPKGQGSTGNTIYF.

This clone has ten or more counts. The CDR3 end falls 3 residues outside the read, so it is completed with the germline J gene. This chain links TRBV7-2 with TRBJ2-4; 11 nucleotides line up with TRBD2. V trimming: 2 bases; J trimming: 9 bases; junction bases outside the gene matches: 3. Germline lookup yields CDR1 SGHTA and CDR2 FQGNSA. This CDR3 region has 14 residues. This CDR3 reads CASSLSSGRPIQYF. CDR3 DNA (partial): TGTGCCAGCAGCTTATCTAGCGGGAGGCCCATT.

This clone was seen repeatedly, ten times or more. Incomplete CDR3 DNA: TGTGCCAGCAGCTTGGGGCTGGACACTGAA. It encodes CASSLGLDTE. The full CDR3 protein is CASSLGLDTEAFF. The chain recombines TRBV5-4 with TRBJ1-1, with unresolved D. The read stops 3 residues short of the end of the CDR3; the missing end is completed from the germline J gene. The germline V and J ends were trimmed by 0 bases and 3 bases, with 6 bases remaining between them. The CDR3 is 13 amino acids. CDR1 and CDR2 from the germline V gene are SGHNT and YYREEE (reference sequence).

Of note for this clone: The CDR3 end is not reached by the read, which stops 3 residues before it; the germline J gene fills it in. The chain is built from TRBV19 and TRBJ2-5; no reliable D call. Germline values: CDR1 LNHDA, CDR2 SQIVND (reference sequence). V was trimmed by 0 bases and J by 5 bases, leaving 10 bases between them. The CDR3 totals 14 residues. The sequenced part of the CDR3 DNA is TGTGCCAGTAGTATAGACGCATCACAGGAGACC. Protein: CASSIDASQET. In full, the CDR3 is CASSIDASQETQYF.

In this sample, this clone turned up many times. The CDR3 end falls 3 residues outside the read, so it is completed with the germline J gene. V is TRBV27 and J is TRBJ1-6; the match to TRBD1 covers 7 bases. CDR3 size: 14 residues. CDR1 and CDR2 from the germline V gene are MNHEY and SMNVEV (reference sequence). Trimming took 5 bases from V and 7 from J; bases not matched to a gene: 5. CDR3 DNA, as far as it was read: TGTGCCAGCAGTGTGTGGGACAGAAATTCACCC. Its protein is CASSVWDRNSP. In full, the CDR3 reads CASSVWDRNSPLHF.

Worth noting for this clone: The CDR3 is cut off 3 residues early in the read; its end comes from the germline J gene. J is TRBJ2-5 and V is TRBV29-1; possibly TRBD2 for D (6 bases). Germline V lookup: CDR1 SQVTM, CDR2 ANQGSEA. CDR3 length equals 11 residues. The ends were cut back, 3 bases at V and 4 bases at J, with 6 bases in the middle. This chain's CDR3 is CSVEGGETQYF. The sequenced CDR3 bases are TGCAGCGTTGAGGGGGGAGAGACC.

Partial CDR3 DNA: TGCGCCAGCAGCTTCAGCGGCCGGGGAGAGACC. Its protein is CASSFSGRGET. From start to end, the CDR3 is CASSFSGRGETQYF. The rearrangement joins TRBV5-1 to TRBJ2-5, with TRBD2 as a possible D gene (5 bases). The read ends 3 residues shy of where the CDR3 ends; the end is completed using the germline J gene. V was trimmed by 2 bases and J by 4 bases, leaving 12 bases between them. Looked up from germline, CDR1 is SGHRS and CDR2 is YFSETQ. CDR3 length equals 14 residues.

This clone was picked up a small number of times. A much larger clone lies one base from this, so it may be a read error. The read ends 3 residues early relative to the CDR3; the germline J gene fills the gap. This sample also contains other DNA sequences that code for the same CDR3. This sequence joins TRBV7-8 and TRBJ2-7; D possibly corresponds to TRBD2 (6 bases). Trimming cost V 6 bases and J 2 bases, with 14 bases left between them. CDR3 length: 14 amino acids. CDR1 SGHVS and CDR2 FQNEAQ come from the germline V gene. The CDR3: CASRPTSGPYEQYF. CDR3 bases read: TGTGCCAGCAGACCGACGAGCGGGCCCTACGAG.

There are a few counts of this clone. The sequenced fragment ends 3 residues before the CDR3 boundary, so the rest is inferred from the germline J gene. The chain employs TRBV19 and TRBJ1-5; 10 nucleotides align to TRBD1. The V segment lost 6 bases and the J segment 5 bases; nucleotides outside the gene matches: 10. This CDR3 contains 16 residues. CDR1 is LNHDA and CDR2 is SQIVND in the germline V gene (reference sequence). The CDR3 sequence is CASSSKDRGLHQPQHF. The covered CDR3 bases are TGTGCCAGTAGCTCAAAAGACAGGGGGCTGCATCAGCCC.

This clone appeared many times. The read ends 3 residues early relative to the CDR3; the germline J gene fills the gap. This rearrangement joins TRBV19 to TRBJ2-7; D gene uncertain. Trimming stripped 5 bases from V and 2 bases from J, with 7 bases between. CDR1 and CDR2 from the germline V gene are LNHDA and SQIVND (reference sequence). The CDR3 totals 12 residues. This CDR3 reads CASSQAAYEQYF. CDR3 bases read: TGTGCCAGTAGTCAGGCAGCCTACGAG.

This clone was detected many times. The CDR3 end is not reached by the read, which stops 3 residues before it; the germline J gene fills it in. V usage is TRBV6-2 or TRBV6-3 and J usage is TRBJ2-4; maybe TRBD2 (5 bases). Germline assignment: CDR1 MNHEY and CDR2 SVGEGT. CDR3 length: 11 residues. The sequenced part of the CDR3 DNA is TGTGCCAGCGGGCTAGACTATGCT. It is translated as CASGLDYA. In full, the CDR3 is CASGLDYAQYF.

The sample holds many counts of this clone. The CDR3: CASSPGTGDREQYF. The part of the CDR3 DNA that was read is TGTGCCAGCAGCCCCGGGACAGGGGACCGCGAG. The chain links TRBV5-6 to TRBJ2-7; 10 nucleotides match TRBD1. The DNA ends 3 residues before the CDR3 does, and the rest of the CDR3 is filled in from the germline J gene. CDR3 length: 14 residues. With 4 bases clipped from V and 6 bases from J, the junction kept 7 bases outside the gene matches. Germline V gene sequence: CDR1 SGHDT, CDR2 YYEEEE.

This clone has a handful of counts. Sequencing ends 3 residues short of the CDR3 end; the germline J gene provides the rest. V and J are TRBV19 and TRBJ2-3; maybe TRBD2 (7 bases). V shed 2 bases and J shed 5 bases, with 17 bases lying between them. The CDR3 loop spans 16 amino acids. CDR1 and CDR2 (germline): LNHDA, SQIVND (reference sequence). CDR3 DNA, as far as it was read: TGTGCCAGTAGTATAATGGCTAGCGGAGGGGGAGATACG. Its protein is CASSIMASGGGDT. The entire CDR3 reads CASSIMASGGGDTQYF.

Note on this clone: The CDR3 is cut off 3 residues early in the read; its end comes from the germline J gene. The J gene is TRBJ2-5, the V gene TRBV7-8; weak D call: TRBD1 (6 bases). V lost 1 base, J lost 2 bases, and 11 bases lay in between. Germline V gene data show CDR1 as SGHVS and CDR2 as FQNEAQ. The CDR3 spans 15 residues. The part of the CDR3 DNA that was read is TGTGCCAGCAGCTTAGGAATAGGGGGACAAGAGACC. Its translation is CASSLGIGGQET. The complete CDR3 sequence is CASSLGIGGQETQYF.

This clone was detected ten times or more. The read ends 3 residues shy of where the CDR3 ends; the end is completed using the germline J gene. This rearrangement joins TRBV19 to TRBJ1-1; D is perhaps TRBD1 (6 bases). The germline V and J ends were trimmed by 10 bases and 1 base, with 7 bases remaining between them. The CDR3 is made up of 11 amino acids. Germline V gene data show CDR1 as LNHDA and CDR2 as SQIVND (reference sequence). The CDR3 reads CATDRNTEAFF. The DNA read from the CDR3 is TGTGCCACGGACAGGAACACTGAA.

This clone was recorded a few times. The read gets to within 3 residues of the CDR3 end, and the germline J gene fills in the rest. V gene TRBV19 combines with J gene TRBJ2-1; 8 nucleotides align to TRBD1. Germline V gene sequence: CDR1 LNHDA, CDR2 SQIVND (reference sequence). This CDR3 contains 14 residues. Trimming removed 6 bases from V and 9 bases from J; junction bases left unmatched: 10. Partial CDR3 DNA: TGTGCCAGTAGCTCCAGGGGGCCCGCGGCTGAG. It yields the protein CASSSRGPAAE. The entire CDR3 is CASSSRGPAAEQFF.

This clone was observed many times. From the germline J gene comes the end of the CDR3, since the read stops 3 residues before it. This sequence joins TRBV5-1 and TRBJ2-3, with D possibly being TRBD2 (6 bases). CDR1 is SGHRS and CDR2 is YFSETQ in the germline V gene. CDR3 length: 14 residues. Trimming took off 3 bases at V and 3 bases at J, with 11 bases between the two ends. The CDR3 sequence: CASSSGTFTDTQYF. The DNA read from the CDR3 is TGCGCCAGCAGCTCAGGGACTTTTACAGATACG.

This clone came up many times. The sequence runs out 3 residues before the end of the CDR3; the remainder is reconstructed from the germline J gene. V gene TRBV30 combines with J gene TRBJ1-5, with unresolved D. V lost 8 bases, J lost 5 bases, and 16 bases lay in between. CDR3 length: 13 amino acids. CDR1 GTSNPN and CDR2 SVGIG come from the germline V gene (reference sequence). The CDR3 protein is CAMSRVPDQPQHF. The CDR3 bases that were read are TGTGCCATGAGTCGGGTACCGGATCAGCCC.

Worth noting for this clone: The CDR3 end falls 3 residues outside the read, so it is completed with the germline J gene. The chain joins TRBV7-6 to TRBJ1-4; 8 bases line up with TRBD1. Germline V gene lookup returns CDR1 SGHVS and CDR2 FNYEAQ. V shed 4 bases and J 8 bases; nucleotides not matched to a gene: 9. The CDR3 extends over 15 amino acids. CDR3 DNA (partial): TGTGCCAGCAGCTCCGCCAGGGGGCAAGAGGAAAAA. Amino acids: CASSSARGQEEK. Given in full, the CDR3 is CASSSARGQEEKLFF.

This clone was found a few times. The read comes to an end 3 residues before the CDR3 does, leaving the germline J gene to fill in the end. The chain uses TRBV18 and TRBJ2-5; 8 bases match TRBD1. Germline CDR1 reads KGHSH; CDR2 reads LQKENI. The J segment lost 3 bases and the V segment lost 1 base, leaving 4 bases of the junction unmatched. This CDR3 spans 15 amino acids. The chain's CDR3 is CASSPRWTGKETQYF. The covered CDR3 bases are TGTGCCAGCTCACCACGCTGGACAGGGAAAGAGACC. The complete variable domain, with remaining parts taken from reference TRBV18 and TRBJ2-5, reads NAGVMQNPRHLVRRRGQEARLRCSPMKGHSHVYWYRQLPEEGLKFMVYLQKENIIDESGMPKERFSAEFPKEGPSILRIQQVVRGDSAAYFCASSPRWTGKETQYFGPGTRLLVL.

There are many counts of this clone. The read ends 3 residues shy of where the CDR3 ends; the end is completed using the germline J gene. V is TRBV20-1 and J is TRBJ2-7; D perhaps matches TRBD1 (7 bases). Germline V gives CDR1 DFQATT, CDR2 SNEGSKA (reference sequence). The CDR3 spans 15 residues. V lost 5 bases and J lost 6, with 23 bases in between. The sequenced CDR3 bases are TGCAGTGCTGGAACTAGACAGGGAGGACAAGGCGAG. As protein: CSAGTRQGGQGE. The whole CDR3 region reads CSAGTRQGGQGEQYF.